The 9 T cell receptor beta chains below all came from one sample that was sequenced in a study of a mutant IDH1 vaccine in newly diagnosed glioma. Noted time point: baseline, week 1 (first vaccination visit). The treatment: pre-vaccination baseline after standard-of-care therapy. Produced via immunoSEQ multiplex PCR; TCRdb's table is partial and in-frame only. The table includes tens of thousands of clones, 92% detected once. Material: PBMCs, obtained from a glioma patient treated with radiotherapy, temozolomide or both. The receptors originated from a man aged 18 to 35 with glioma.

This clone was found once. The CDR3 DNA sequence: TGTGCCTGGAGTGTACAACCTGGAAACACCATATATTTT. Translated: CAWSVQPGNTIYF. J is TRBJ1-3 and V is TRBV30; D gene unclear. Germline lookup yields CDR1 GTSNPN and CDR2 SVGIG (reference sequence). The CDR3 has 13 residues. The V end lost 0 bases, the J end lost 2 bases, and 5 bases lay between the germline ends.

The chain has TRBV7-2 and TRBJ2-1; unclear D gene. The germline gives CDR1 SGHTA, CDR2 FQGNSA. Trimming took 5 bases from V and 9 from J, leaving 14 bases between them. The CDR3 sequence is 13 residues long. CDR3 coding DNA: TGTGCCAGCAGCCTAAGGGCCCCCGGTGAGCAGTTCTTC. Translated, it gives CASSLRAPGEQFF.

The chain is built from TRBV4-1 and TRBJ2-2; 9 nucleotides align to TRBD2. CDR3 length: 18 amino acids. Germline assignment: CDR1 MGHRA and CDR2 YSYEKL. V shed 4 bases, J shed 3 bases, and the junction held 12 bases outside the gene matches. CDR3 amino acids: CASSPTSGGREDTGELFF. Here the CDR3 DNA reads TGCGCCAGCAGCCCAACGTCGGGCGGGAGGGAGGACACCGGGGAGCTGTTTTTT.

The chain recombines TRBV30 with TRBJ1-1; the D is unclear. The CDR3 length is 14 residues. Germline loops: CDR1 GTSNPN, CDR2 SVGIG (reference sequence). This CDR3 reads CVFPMGSRDTEAFF. Written as DNA, the CDR3 is TGTGTGTTTCCTATGGGGAGTAGGGACACTGAAGCTTTCTTT.

The chain links TRBV19 to TRBJ1-2; 8 nucleotides match TRBD1. Unmatched junction bases numbered 13, after V lost 4 bases and J lost 6 bases. CDR1 and CDR2 from the germline V gene are LNHDA and SQIVND (reference sequence). This CDR3 spans 16 amino acids. The CDR3 nucleotides are TGTGCCAGTAGTACCCTCGGGACAGGAAGTTTGGATGGCTACACCTTC. Encoded protein: CASSTLGTGSLDGYTF.

V is TRBV6-6 and J is TRBJ2-7; 7 bases are shared with TRBD2. In germline, CDR1 is MNHNY, CDR2 SVGAGI (reference sequence). The CDR3 runs to 14 residues. Trimming took 2 bases from V and 4 from J; bases not matched to a gene: 5. The CDR3 loop is CASSYEASGYEQYF. DNA of the CDR3: TGTGCCAGCAGTTACGAGGCTAGCGGATACGAGCAGTACTTC.

The chain uses TRBV28 and TRBJ1-2; D remains ambiguous. CDR1 and CDR2 (germline): MDHEN, SYDVKM. The CDR3 has 12 residues. V was shortened by 4 bases and J by 2 bases, with 5 bases between the two germline ends. In DNA, the CDR3 is TGTGCCAGCAGTTCAGGAAACTATGGCTACACCTTC. Translation gives CASSSGNYGYTF.

The count of this clone is one. The V call is TRBV6-1, the J call TRBJ2-5; 10 nucleotides line up with TRBD2. The CDR3 runs 17 residues. The ends lost 3 bases at V and 1 base at J; junction bases unmatched: 8. The germline V gene encodes CDR1 MNHNS and CDR2 SASEGT. The CDR3 nucleotides read TGTGCCAGCAGTGAGAGCGGGAGGGCCCTCTCCCAAGAGACCCAGTACTTC. Residues: CASSESGRALSQETQYF.

The DNA of the CDR3 is TGCGCCAGCAGCCAACGGGGATTGGGGTACACTGAAGCTTTCTTT. Translated: CASSQRGLGYTEAFF. This chain uses TRBV4-3 with TRBJ1-1; D remains unclear. Trimming removed 2 bases at V and 3 bases at J, with 13 bases between. The length of the CDR3 is 15 residues. In germline, CDR1 is LGHNA, CDR2 YSLEER.